These T cell receptor beta chains were read from a single sample in a study of sequential checkpoint blockade in melanoma. Measured with immunoSEQ multiplex PCR; TCRdb has only the in-frame clones, and not every one. The sample lists roughly 30,000 clones; 83% were seen once. The specimen comprised CD8+ T cells sorted from blood (inferred from file names), sampled from a patient given nivolumab and ipilimumab in sequence. The receptors were gathered from a human donor with melanoma. Both conserved end residues are part of each CDR3. Each record gives: V gene, J gene, CDR3 protein.

V: TRBV28; J: TRBJ2-7; CDR3: CASSSLPSGSYEQYF
V: TRBV5-1; J: TRBJ1-1; CDR3: CASSSAGMAFF
V: TRBV7-9; J: TRBJ2-5; CDR3: CASRAGLVGGLQETQYF
V: TRBV5-6; J: TRBJ1-5; CDR3: CASSLGDQPQHF
V: TRBV7-9; J: TRBJ1-2; CDR3: CASRGTGLLYGYTF
V: TRBV6-5; J: TRBJ2-7; CDR3: CASSQSGGSYEQYF
V: TRBV2; J: TRBJ2-7; CDR3: CASSDWSRSSGLYEQYF
V: TRBV27; J: TRBJ2-5; CDR3: CASSLSAGAGETQYF
V: TRBV28; J: TRBJ1-2; CDR3: CASSLCRQGCGYTF
V: TRBV7-9; J: TRBJ2-5; CDR3: CASSGWTSGRGETQYF
V: TRBV7-9; J: TRBJ2-5; CDR3: CASSPDRGQETQYF